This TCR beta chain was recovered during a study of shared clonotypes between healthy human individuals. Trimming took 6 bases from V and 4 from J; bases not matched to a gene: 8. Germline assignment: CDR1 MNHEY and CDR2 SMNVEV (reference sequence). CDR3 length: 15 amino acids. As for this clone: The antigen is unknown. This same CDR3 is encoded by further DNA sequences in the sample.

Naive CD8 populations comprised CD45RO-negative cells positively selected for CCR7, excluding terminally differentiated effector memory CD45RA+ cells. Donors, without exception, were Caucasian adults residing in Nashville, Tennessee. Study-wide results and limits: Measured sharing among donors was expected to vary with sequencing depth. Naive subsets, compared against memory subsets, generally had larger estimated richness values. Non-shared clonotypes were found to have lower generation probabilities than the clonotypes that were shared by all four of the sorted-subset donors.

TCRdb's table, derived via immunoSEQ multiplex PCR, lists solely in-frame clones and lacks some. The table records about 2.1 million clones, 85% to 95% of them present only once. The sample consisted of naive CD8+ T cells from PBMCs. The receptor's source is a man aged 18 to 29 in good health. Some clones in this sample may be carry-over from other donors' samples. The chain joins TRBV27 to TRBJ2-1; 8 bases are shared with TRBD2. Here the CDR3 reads CASSLLSGGYNEQFF. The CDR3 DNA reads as TGTGCCAGCAGCCTATTGTCGGGGGGGTACAATGAGCAGTTCTTC.